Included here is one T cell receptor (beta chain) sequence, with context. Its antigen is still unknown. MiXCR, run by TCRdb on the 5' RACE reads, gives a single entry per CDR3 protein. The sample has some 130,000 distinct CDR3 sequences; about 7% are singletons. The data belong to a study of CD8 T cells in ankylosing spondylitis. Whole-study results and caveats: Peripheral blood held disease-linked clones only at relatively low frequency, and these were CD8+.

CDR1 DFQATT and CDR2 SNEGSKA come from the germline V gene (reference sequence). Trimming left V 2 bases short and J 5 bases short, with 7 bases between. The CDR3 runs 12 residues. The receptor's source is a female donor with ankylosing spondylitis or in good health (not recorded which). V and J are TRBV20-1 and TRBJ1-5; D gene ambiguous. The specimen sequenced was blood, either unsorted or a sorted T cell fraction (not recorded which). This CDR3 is CSARPSYQPQHF. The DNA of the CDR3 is TGCAGTGCTAGACCGTCTTATCAGCCCCAGCATTTT.